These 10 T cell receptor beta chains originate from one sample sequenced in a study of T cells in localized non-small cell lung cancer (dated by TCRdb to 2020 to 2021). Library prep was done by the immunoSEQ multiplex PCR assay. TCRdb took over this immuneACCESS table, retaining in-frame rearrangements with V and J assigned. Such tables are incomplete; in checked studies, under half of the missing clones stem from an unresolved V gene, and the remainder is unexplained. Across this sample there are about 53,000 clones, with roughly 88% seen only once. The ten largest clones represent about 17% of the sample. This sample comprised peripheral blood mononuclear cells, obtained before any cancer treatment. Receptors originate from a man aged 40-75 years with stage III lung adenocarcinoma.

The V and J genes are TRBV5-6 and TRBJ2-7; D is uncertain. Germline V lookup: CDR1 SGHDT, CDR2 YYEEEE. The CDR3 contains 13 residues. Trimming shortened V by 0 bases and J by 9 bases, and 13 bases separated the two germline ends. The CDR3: CASSLDTDLGQYF. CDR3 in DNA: TGTGCCAGCAGCTTGGACACAGATCTGGGGCAGTACTTC.

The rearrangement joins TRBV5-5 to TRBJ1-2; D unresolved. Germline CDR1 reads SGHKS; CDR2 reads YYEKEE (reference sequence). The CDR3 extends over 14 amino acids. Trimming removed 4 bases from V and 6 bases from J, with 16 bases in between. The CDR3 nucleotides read TGTGCCAGCAGCCCGTGGGCGGGGTCCCATGGCTACACCTTC. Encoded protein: CASSPWAGSHGYTF.

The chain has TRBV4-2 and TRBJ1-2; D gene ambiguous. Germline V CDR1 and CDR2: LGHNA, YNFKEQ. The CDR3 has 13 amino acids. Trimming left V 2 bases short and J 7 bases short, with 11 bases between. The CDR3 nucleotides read TGTGCCAGCAGCCAATGGACTGGCGGTGGCTACACCTTC. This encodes CASSQWTGGGYTF.

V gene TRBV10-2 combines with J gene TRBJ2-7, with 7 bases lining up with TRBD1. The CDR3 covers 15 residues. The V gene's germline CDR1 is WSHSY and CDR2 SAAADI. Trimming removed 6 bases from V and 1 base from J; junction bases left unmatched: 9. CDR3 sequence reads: CASRASGQLSYEQYF. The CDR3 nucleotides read TGCGCCAGCAGGGCTTCGGGACAGCTTTCCTACGAGCAGTACTTC.

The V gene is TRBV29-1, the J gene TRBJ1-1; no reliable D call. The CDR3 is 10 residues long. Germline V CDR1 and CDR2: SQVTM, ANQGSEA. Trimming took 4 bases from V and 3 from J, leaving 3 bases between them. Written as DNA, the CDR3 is TGCAGCGTTGCATACACTGAAGCTTTCTTT. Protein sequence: CSVAYTEAFF.

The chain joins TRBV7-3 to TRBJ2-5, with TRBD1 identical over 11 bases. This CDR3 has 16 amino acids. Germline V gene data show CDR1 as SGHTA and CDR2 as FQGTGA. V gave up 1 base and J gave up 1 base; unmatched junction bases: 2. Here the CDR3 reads CASSLMGTGGQETQYF. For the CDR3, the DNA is TGTGCCAGCAGCTTAATGGGGACAGGGGGCCAAGAGACCCAGTACTTC.

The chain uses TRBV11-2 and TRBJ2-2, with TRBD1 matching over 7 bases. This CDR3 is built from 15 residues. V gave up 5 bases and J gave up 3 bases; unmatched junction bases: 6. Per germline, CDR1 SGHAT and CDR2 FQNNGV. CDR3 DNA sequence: TGTGCCAGCAGCGTGGACAGGTTAGACACCGGGGAGCTGTTTTTT. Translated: CASSVDRLDTGELFF.

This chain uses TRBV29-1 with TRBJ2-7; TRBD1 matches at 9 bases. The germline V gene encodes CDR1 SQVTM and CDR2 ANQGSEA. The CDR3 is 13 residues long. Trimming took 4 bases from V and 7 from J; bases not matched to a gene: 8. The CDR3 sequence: CSVGQGGRWEQYF. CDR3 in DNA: TGCAGCGTTGGACAGGGGGGCAGGTGGGAGCAGTACTTC.

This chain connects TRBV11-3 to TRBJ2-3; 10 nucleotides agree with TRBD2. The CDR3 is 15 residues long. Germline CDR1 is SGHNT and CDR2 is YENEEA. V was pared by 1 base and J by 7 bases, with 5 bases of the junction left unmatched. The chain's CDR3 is CASSLGAGGPNTQYF. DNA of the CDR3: TGTGCCAGCAGCTTAGGAGCGGGAGGGCCGAATACGCAGTATTTT.

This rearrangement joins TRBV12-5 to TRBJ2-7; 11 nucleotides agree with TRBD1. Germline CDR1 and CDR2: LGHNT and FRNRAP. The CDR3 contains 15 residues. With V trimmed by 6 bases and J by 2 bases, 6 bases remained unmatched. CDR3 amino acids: CASGTGQGAPYEQYF. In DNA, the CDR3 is TGTGCTAGTGGAACCGGACAGGGGGCCCCCTACGAGCAGTACTTC.